This entry lists 4 T cell receptor beta chains sequenced from one sample in a study of cytomegalovirus exposure and HLA in healthy donors. This PCR relied on a set of 60 Vbeta primers and 13 Jbeta primers. TCRdb keeps only in-frame clones here, not all; method: immunoSEQ multiplex PCR. In total, the table holds under 200,000 clones. Sequencing was carried out using PBMCs. These receptors all come from a young woman in good health and CMV-seropositive.

Remarks on this clone: In the same sample, other DNA sequences code for this CDR3. This chain links TRBV7-8 with TRBJ2-7; D ambiguous. This CDR3 region has 11 residues. Per germline, CDR1 SGHVS and CDR2 FQNEAQ. V lost 5 bases and J 1 base, leaving 3 bases between the germline ends. The CDR3: CASSPSYEQYF. The CDR3 DNA reads as TGTGCCAGCAGCCCTTCCTACGAGCAGTACTTC.

The genes are TRBV2 and TRBJ1-1; possible D gene TRBD1, 6 bases. The CDR3 spans 16 residues. Germline assignment: CDR1 SNHLY and CDR2 FYNNEI. Deletions cut 6 bases from V and 1 base from J, with 18 bases between. DNA of the CDR3: TGTGCCAGCAGGACGGACAGTACGTATAGGAACACTGAAGCTTTCTTT. Protein sequence: CASRTDSTYRNTEAFF.

This rearrangement joins TRBV29-1 to TRBJ2-2; possibly TRBD2 for D (5 bases). Deletions cut 5 bases from V and 3 bases from J, with 7 bases between. This CDR3 region has 12 residues. From germline, CDR1 is SQVTM and CDR2 ANQGSEA. The CDR3 spells CSVPRDTGELFF. The CDR3 bases are TGCAGCGTTCCGCGGGACACCGGGGAGCTGTTTTTT.

V gene TRBV5-5 combines with J gene TRBJ2-3, with D perhaps TRBD1 (6 bases). V was pared by 6 bases and J by 0 bases, with 17 bases between. The CDR3 consists of 16 residues. The germline gives CDR1 SGHKS, CDR2 YYEKEE (reference sequence). The CDR3 DNA sequence: TGTGCCAGCAACGGACAGCCCCGATCTAGCACAGATACGCAGTATTTT. It is translated as CASNGQPRSSTDTQYF.